These 28 T cell receptor beta chains were all obtained from the same sample, sequenced in a study of identical twins. TCRdb reprocessed the 5' RACE reads with MiXCR, giving one entry per CDR3 protein. The data contain 1.5 million to 2 million distinct CDR3 sequences, roughly 35% of them singletons. Sequencing input: cord blood. The receptors here all came from a newborn girl in good health.

This clonotype was picked up a small number of times. The chain combines TRBV6-5 with TRBJ2-1, with unresolved D. The V and J ends lost 1 base and 7 bases respectively, with 11 bases between them. The CDR3 runs 14 residues. Germline values: CDR1 MNHEY, CDR2 SVGAGI. CDR3 sequence: CASSYLDHRNEQFF. CDR3 in DNA: TGTGCCAGCAGTTACTTGGACCATCGGAATGAGCAGTTCTTC.

This clonotype came up many times. The V call is TRBV6-6, the J call TRBJ2-7, with TRBD1 identical over 8 bases. The trim removed 2 bases at V and 3 bases at J, leaving 3 bases unmatched. Germline V gives CDR1 MNHNY, CDR2 SVGAGI (reference sequence). The CDR3 loop spans 14 amino acids. The CDR3 DNA reads as TGTGCCAGCAGTTACCTGGACAGGGTCTACGAGCAGTACTTC. Protein product: CASSYLDRVYEQYF.

The V gene is TRBV24-1, the J gene TRBJ2-1; 7 nucleotides line up with TRBD2. The trim removed 4 bases at V and 5 bases at J, leaving 7 bases unmatched. This CDR3 has 15 residues. Germline V gene sequence: CDR1 KGHDR, CDR2 SFDVKD. The CDR3 DNA reads as TGTGCCACCAGTGAGCGCCGACTAGCTCACAATGAGCAGTTCTTC. It yields the protein CATSERRLAHNEQFF.

V usage is TRBV15 and J usage is TRBJ2-3; 8 bases are a match to TRBD1. Germline trimming cut 4 bases from V and 3 bases from J; bases unmatched to any gene: 6. Germline V lookup: CDR1 LNHNV, CDR2 YYDKDF (reference sequence). The CDR3 runs to 15 residues. The CDR3 nucleotides read TGTGCCACCAGCACAAACAGGGGGAGAACAGATACGCAGTATTTT. Residues: CATSTNRGRTDTQYF.

The chain carries TRBV5-1 and TRBJ1-2; 9 bases align to TRBD1. J was trimmed by 5 bases and V by 4 bases; bases with no gene match: 9. The germline gives CDR1 SGHRS, CDR2 YFSETQ. This CDR3 has 15 residues. CDR3 sequence reads: CASSGIQGARYGYTF. The CDR3 DNA is TGCGCCAGCAGCGGAATACAGGGGGCAAGATATGGCTACACCTTC.

The V gene is TRBV7-2, the J gene TRBJ2-5; the D gene could be TRBD1 or TRBD2 (6 bases each). CDR1 and CDR2 (germline): SGHTA, FQGNSA. V lost 0 bases, J lost 5 bases, and 13 bases lay in between. The CDR3 is made up of 15 amino acids. The CDR3 nucleotides read TGTGCCAGCAGCTTAGCGGGGGGCAGAAGGGAGACCCAGTACTTC. It yields the protein CASSLAGGRRETQYF.

In this sample, this clonotype turned up a few times. The V gene is TRBV14, the J gene TRBJ2-7; no definite D call. The CDR3 totals 12 residues. CDR1 SGHDN and CDR2 FVKESK come from the germline V gene. The V gene lost 4 bases and the J gene lost 4 bases, with 8 bases spanning the gap. The CDR3 loop is CASSRSQYEQYF. DNA for the CDR3: TGTGCCAGCAGCCGATCCCAATACGAGCAGTACTTC. The full variable domain, rest sourced from reference TRBV14 and TRBJ2-7, is EAGVTQFPSHSVIEKGQTVTLRCDPISGHDNLYWYRRVMGKEIKFLLHFVKESKQDESGMPNNRFLAERTGGTYSTLKVQPAELEDSGVYFCASSRSQYEQYFGPGTRLTVT.

In its sample, this clonotype was seen a few times. V is TRBV28 and J is TRBJ1-4; D is unresolved. Germline values: CDR1 MDHEN, CDR2 SYDVKM. V lost 1 base, J lost 0 bases, and 12 bases lay in between. The CDR3 sequence is 17 residues long. CDR3 sequence reads: CASSLSLDRATNEKLFF. The CDR3 bases are TGTGCCAGCAGTTTATCCCTCGACCGAGCAACTAATGAAAAACTGTTTTTT.

The rearrangement uses TRBV20-1 and TRBJ2-3; the D gene is possibly TRBD2 (7 bases). The CDR3 has 14 amino acids. V was trimmed by 5 bases and J by 5 bases, leaving 17 bases between them. Per germline, CDR1 DFQATT and CDR2 SNEGSKA (reference sequence). The CDR3, as DNA: TGCAGTGCTGGGGGGGCTAGCTGGGAAGATACGCAGTATTTT. Its translation: CSAGGASWEDTQYF.

The V and J genes are TRBV7-2 and TRBJ1-5; TRBD1 might be the D (5 bases). The germline V and J ends were trimmed by 7 bases and 4 bases, with 8 bases remaining between them. The CDR3 extends over 12 amino acids. CDR1 is SGHTA and CDR2 is FQGNSA in the germline V gene. CDR3 nucleotides: TGTGCCAGCACAGGGAAGAATCAGCCCCAGCATTTT. Amino acids: CASTGKNQPQHF.

V usage is TRBV20-1 and J usage is TRBJ1-1; possibly TRBD1 for D (5 bases). CDR1 is DFQATT and CDR2 is SNEGSKA in the germline V gene (reference sequence). Trimming cost V 3 bases and J 3 bases, with 5 bases left between them. CDR3 length: 11 residues. CDR3 residues: CSARGHTEAFF. The CDR3 DNA reads TGCAGTGCTAGGGGGCACACTGAAGCTTTCTTT.

This clonotype was recorded a few times. V is TRBV9 and J is TRBJ2-1, with 7 bases identical to TRBD2. Looked up from germline, CDR1 is SGDLS and CDR2 is YYNGEE. Trimming cost V 4 bases and J 7 bases; bases outside gene matches: 8. The CDR3 sequence is 14 residues long. CDR3 sequence: CASSHRLAQNEQFF. DNA for the CDR3: TGTGCCAGCAGCCATAGACTAGCTCAAAATGAGCAGTTCTTC.

This chain connects TRBV29-1 to TRBJ2-1, with no clear D. CDR3 size: 14 residues. Germline-derived CDR1 and CDR2 are SQVTM and ANQGSEA. The germline V and J ends were trimmed by 6 bases and 3 bases, with 15 bases remaining between them. CDR3 in DNA: TGCAGCGTGGCCCCCCTCTCCCTCTACAATGAGCAGTTCTTC. Amino acid sequence: CSVAPLSLYNEQFF.

This clonotype was observed a few times. The chain has TRBV6-6 and TRBJ1-6, with TRBD1 matching 7 bases. Germline values: CDR1 MNHNY, CDR2 SVGAGI (reference sequence). J was trimmed by 0 bases and V by 2 bases; bases with no gene match: 4. The CDR3 sequence is 17 residues long. In nucleotides, the CDR3 is TGTGCCAGCAGTTACCCCCAGGGGGGCTCCTATAATTCACCCCTCCACTTT. This encodes CASSYPQGGSYNSPLHF.

A remark on this clonotype: Its ends do not fully match the called genes, so a read error is possible. CDR3: CACSPSDVGTEAFF. In nucleotides, the CDR3 is TGTGCCTGCAGTCCCTCCGACGTGGGCACTGAAGCTTTCTTT. The V gene is TRBV6-5, the J gene TRBJ1-1; D is unresolved. The CDR3 runs to 14 residues. CDR1 is MNHEY, CDR2 SVGAGI, per germline.

J is TRBJ1-2 and V is TRBV5-1; the D gene is possibly TRBD1 (6 bases). The germline gives CDR1 SGHRS, CDR2 YFSETQ. Trimming took 6 bases from V and 3 from J, leaving 15 bases between them. The CDR3 totals 14 residues. The CDR3, as DNA: TGCGCCAGCAAAAACGACAGGATCGACTATGGCTACACCTTC. The encoded protein is CASKNDRIDYGYTF.

This clonotype has just a few counts. The chain employs TRBV30 and TRBJ2-1; 8 bases line up with TRBD1. The J segment lost 6 bases and the V segment lost 0 bases, leaving 1 base of the junction unmatched. This CDR3 contains 13 residues. Per the germline V gene, CDR1 is GTSNPN and CDR2 is SVGIG (reference sequence). CDR3 bases: TGTGCCTGGAGTGTAGGGACAGGCAATGAGCAGTTCTTC. This gives the protein CAWSVGTGNEQFF.

This sequence joins TRBV5-1 and TRBJ2-7, with D perhaps matching TRBD2 (6 bases). Germline-derived CDR1 and CDR2 are SGHRS and YFSETQ. V shed 1 base and J shed 7 bases, with 18 bases lying between them. The length of the CDR3 is 15 residues. CDR3 residues: CASSLYRERHNEQYF. The CDR3 DNA reads as TGCGCCAGCAGCTTGTACCGGGAGCGCCACAATGAGCAGTACTTC.

This chain uses TRBV28 with TRBJ2-7; D is ambiguous. The CDR3 sequence is 12 residues long. Trimming took 7 bases from V and 1 from J, leaving 8 bases between them. Germline assignment: CDR1 MDHEN and CDR2 SYDVKM. CDR3 DNA: TGTGCCAGCACTTACGGTTCCTACGAGCAGTACTTC. It is translated as CASTYGSYEQYF.

The chain has TRBV9 and TRBJ2-3, with 8 bases fitting TRBD2. Germline values: CDR1 SGDLS, CDR2 YYNGEE. The V and J ends lost 0 bases and 6 bases, in that order; junction bases with no gene match: 9. The CDR3 is made up of 16 amino acids. CDR3 nucleotide sequence: TGTGCCAGCAGCGTAGGGGCGGGGGGCCCGACCGATACGCAGTATTTT. Residues: CASSVGAGGPTDTQYF.

This clonotype was counted a few times. This rearrangement joins TRBV29-1 to TRBJ2-4, with D perhaps matching TRBD1 or TRBD2 (5 bases each). Matching the DNA end better, TRBJ2-7 makes the J call doubtful. The CDR3 runs 12 residues. CDR1 and CDR2 from the germline V gene are SQVTM and ANQGSEA. The CDR3 coding sequence is TGCAGCGTTGAAGATCGGGGCTGCGAGCAGTACTTC. Amino acid sequence: CSVEDRGCEQYF.

This clonotype was picked up many times. An end of the junction does not agree with germline; a read error may underlie this. The gene calls are TRBV4-1 and TRBJ2-5, with D perhaps matching TRBD2 (6 bases). The CDR3 runs 13 residues. Germline assignment: CDR1 MGHRA and CDR2 YSYEKL. The CDR3, as DNA: TGTGCCAGCAGCCAAGGACTACAAGAGACCCAGTACTTC. Protein: CASSQGLQETQYF.

There are a few counts of this clonotype. This chain links TRBV28 with TRBJ1-2; D perhaps matches TRBD1 (5 bases). V lost 3 bases to trimming and J lost 4 bases, with 15 bases between them. Germline V gives CDR1 MDHEN, CDR2 SYDVKM. This CDR3 is built from 15 residues. Here the CDR3 DNA reads TGTGCCAGCAGTTTTCTGGGGACGGGCACCTATGGCTACACCTTC. It specifies CASSFLGTGTYGYTF.

This clonotype was seen a single time. At one of its ends the junction is not consistent with the germline gene, which may arise from a read error. The genes are TRBV4-1 and TRBJ2-1; D could derive from TRBD1 or TRBD2 (5 bases each). Germline V CDR1 and CDR2: MGHRA, YSYEKL. The CDR3 sequence is 15 residues long. The CDR3 region has the DNA TGCGCCAGCAGCCAAGGGGGGAGCTCCTGCAATGAGCAGTTCTTC. This sequence encodes CASSQGGSSCNEQFF.

This clonotype has ten or more counts. V usage is TRBV27 and J usage is TRBJ2-1; TRBD2 matches 9 bases. In germline, CDR1 is MNHEY, CDR2 SMNVEV (reference sequence). The CDR3 covers 15 residues. Trimming took 6 bases from V and 1 from J; bases not matched to a gene: 4. CDR3 amino acids: CASSWGLASYNEQFF. CDR3 coding DNA: TGTGCCAGCAGCTGGGGACTAGCTTCCTACAATGAGCAGTTCTTC.

Turning to this clonotype: One junction end disagrees with the germline gene, perhaps due to a read error. The V call is TRBV6-6, the J call TRBJ1-1; D perhaps matches TRBD1 (6 bases). CDR3 length: 14 residues. Germline lookup yields CDR1 MNHNY and CDR2 SVGAGI (reference sequence). DNA of the CDR3: TGTACCAGCATACATCAACAGGGTTGGACTGAAGCTTTCTTT. This translates into CTSIHQQGWTEAFF.

The chain recombines TRBV14 with TRBJ1-1; possible D gene TRBD1, 5 bases. This CDR3 has 18 amino acids. Looked up from germline, CDR1 is SGHDN and CDR2 is FVKESK. V gave up 4 bases and J gave up 1 base, with 22 bases separating them. The CDR3, as DNA: TGTGCCAGCAGCCTAGGAGGTTGGGACCTCCATCGGAACACTGAAGCTTTCTTT. As protein: CASSLGGWDLHRNTEAFF. The full variable domain, rest sourced from reference TRBV14 and TRBJ1-1, is EAGVTQFPSHSVIEKGQTVTLRCDPISGHDNLYWYRRVMGKEIKFLLHFVKESKQDESGMPNNRFLAERTGGTYSTLKVQPAELEDSGVYFCASSLGGWDLHRNTEAFFGQGTRLTVV.

This clonotype was counted a few times. The chain recombines TRBV3-1 with TRBJ2-6, with 10 nucleotides matching TRBD1. The CDR3 contains 19 residues. Germline-derived CDR1 and CDR2 are LGHDT and YNNKEL (reference sequence). The J segment lost 2 bases and the V segment lost 3 bases, leaving 10 bases of the junction unmatched. The CDR3 region has the DNA TGTGCCAGCAGCCACCCGACCGGGACAGGGGAAACTGGGGCCAACGTCCTGACTTTC. It specifies CASSHPTGTGETGANVLTF.